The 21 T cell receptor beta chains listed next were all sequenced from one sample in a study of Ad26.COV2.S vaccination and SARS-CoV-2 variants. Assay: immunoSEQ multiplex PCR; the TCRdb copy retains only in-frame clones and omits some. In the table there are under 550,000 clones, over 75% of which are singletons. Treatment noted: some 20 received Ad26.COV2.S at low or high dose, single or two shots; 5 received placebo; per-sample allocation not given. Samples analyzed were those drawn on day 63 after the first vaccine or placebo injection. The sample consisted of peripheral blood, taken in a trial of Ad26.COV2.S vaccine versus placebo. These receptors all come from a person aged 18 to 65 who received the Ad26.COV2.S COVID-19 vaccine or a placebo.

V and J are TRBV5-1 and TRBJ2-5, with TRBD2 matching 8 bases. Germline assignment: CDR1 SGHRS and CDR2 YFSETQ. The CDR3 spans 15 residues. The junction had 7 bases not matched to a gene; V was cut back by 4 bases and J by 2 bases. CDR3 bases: TGCGCCAGCAGCCTGGCGGGACTAGGACAAGAGACCCAGTACTTC. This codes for CASSLAGLGQETQYF.

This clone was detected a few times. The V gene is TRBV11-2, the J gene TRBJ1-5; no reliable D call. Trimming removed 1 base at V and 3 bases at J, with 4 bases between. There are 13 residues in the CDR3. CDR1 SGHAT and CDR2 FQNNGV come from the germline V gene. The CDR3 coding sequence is TGTGCCAGCAGCTTAGGGTCCAATCAGCCCCAGCATTTT. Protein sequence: CASSLGSNQPQHF.

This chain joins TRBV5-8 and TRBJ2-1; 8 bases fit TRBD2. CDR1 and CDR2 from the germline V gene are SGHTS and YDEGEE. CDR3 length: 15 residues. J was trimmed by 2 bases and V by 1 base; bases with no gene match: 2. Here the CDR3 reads CASSLLRGAYNEQFF. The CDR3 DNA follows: TGTGCCAGCAGCTTGTTGCGGGGGGCCTACAATGAGCAGTTCTTC.

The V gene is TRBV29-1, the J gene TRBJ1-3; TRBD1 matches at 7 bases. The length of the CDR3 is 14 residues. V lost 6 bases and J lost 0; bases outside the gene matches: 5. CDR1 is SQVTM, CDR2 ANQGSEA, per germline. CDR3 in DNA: TGCAGCGTCTCAGGGGGTGGCTCTGGAAACACCATATATTTT. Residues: CSVSGGGSGNTIYF.

The CDR3 DNA reads TGCGCCAGCAGCCCGCAGGAAGTTACCTCCTATAATTCACCCCTCCACTTT. This codes for CASSPQEVTSYNSPLHF. The rearrangement joins TRBV4-1 to TRBJ1-6; D unresolved. Trimming took 4 bases from V and 0 from J, leaving 13 bases between them. The CDR3 is 17 residues long. CDR1 and CDR2 (germline): MGHRA, YSYEKL.

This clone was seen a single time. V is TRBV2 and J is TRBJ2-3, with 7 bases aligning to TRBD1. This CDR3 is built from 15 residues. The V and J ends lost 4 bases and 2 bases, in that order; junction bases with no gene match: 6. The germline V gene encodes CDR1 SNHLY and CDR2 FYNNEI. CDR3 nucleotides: TGTGCCAGCAGTGCCAGGGGGTTTCCCACAGATACGCAGTATTTT. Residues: CASSARGFPTDTQYF.

The CDR3 DNA follows: TGTGCCAGCAGTTTATGGGACGGGACCTACAATGAGCAGTTCTTC. Protein: CASSLWDGTYNEQFF. This chain connects TRBV27 to TRBJ2-1; the D call may be TRBD1 or TRBD2 (5 bases each). Germline V gives CDR1 MNHEY, CDR2 SMNVEV (reference sequence). Trimming took 1 base from V and 2 from J, leaving 9 bases between them. The CDR3 consists of 15 residues.

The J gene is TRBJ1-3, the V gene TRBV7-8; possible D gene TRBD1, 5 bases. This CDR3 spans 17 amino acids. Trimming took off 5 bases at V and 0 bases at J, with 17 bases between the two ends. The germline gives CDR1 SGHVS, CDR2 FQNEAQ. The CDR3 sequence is CASSPSTAGLSGNTIYF. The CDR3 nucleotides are TGTGCCAGCAGCCCATCGACAGCGGGCCTCTCTGGAAACACCATATATTTT.

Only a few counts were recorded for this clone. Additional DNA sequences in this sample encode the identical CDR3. CDR3 loop: CASRTGVNQPQHF. CDR3 bases: TGTGCCAGTAGGACAGGGGTAAATCAGCCCCAGCATTTT. The chain uses TRBV19 and TRBJ1-5; 8 bases fit TRBD1. The V gene end was trimmed by 6 bases and the J gene end by 4 bases; junction bases not matched to a gene: 2. This CDR3 is 13 amino acids long. Germline CDR1 and CDR2: LNHDA and SQIVND (reference sequence).

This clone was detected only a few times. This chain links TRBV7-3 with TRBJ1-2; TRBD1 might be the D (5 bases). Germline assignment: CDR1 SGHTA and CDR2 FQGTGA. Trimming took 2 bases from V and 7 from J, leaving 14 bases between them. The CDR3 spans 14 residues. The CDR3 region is CASSLRGDGSGYTF. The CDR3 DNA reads TGTGCCAGCAGCTTACGGGGGGATGGATCTGGCTACACCTTC.

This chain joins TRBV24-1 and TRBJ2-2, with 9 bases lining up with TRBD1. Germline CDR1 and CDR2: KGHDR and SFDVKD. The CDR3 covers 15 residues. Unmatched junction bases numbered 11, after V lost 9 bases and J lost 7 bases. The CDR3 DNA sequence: TGTGCCACCTCAGAGGGGGACAGGGAGGTCGGGGAGCTGTTTTTT. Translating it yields CATSEGDREVGELFF.

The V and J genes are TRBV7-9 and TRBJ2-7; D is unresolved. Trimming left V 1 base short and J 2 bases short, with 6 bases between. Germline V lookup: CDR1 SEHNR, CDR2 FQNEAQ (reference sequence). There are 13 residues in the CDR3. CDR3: CASSLVRAYEQYF. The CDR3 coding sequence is TGTGCCAGCAGCTTAGTTCGCGCCTACGAGCAGTACTTC.

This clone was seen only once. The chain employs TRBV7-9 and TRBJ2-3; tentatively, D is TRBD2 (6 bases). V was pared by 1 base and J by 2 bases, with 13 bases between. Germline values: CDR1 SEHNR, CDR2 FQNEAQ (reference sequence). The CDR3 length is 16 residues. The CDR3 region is CASSLGVGGDTDTQYF. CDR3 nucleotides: TGTGCCAGCAGCTTAGGGGTTGGCGGGGACACAGATACGCAGTATTTT.

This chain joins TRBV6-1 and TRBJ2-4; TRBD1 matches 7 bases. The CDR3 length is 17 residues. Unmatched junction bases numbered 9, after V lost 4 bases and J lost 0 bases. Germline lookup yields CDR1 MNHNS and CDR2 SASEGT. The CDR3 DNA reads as TGTGCCAGCAGTGGGGTGGACAGGAAAATAGCCAAAAACATTCAGTACTTC. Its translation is CASSGVDRKIAKNIQYF.

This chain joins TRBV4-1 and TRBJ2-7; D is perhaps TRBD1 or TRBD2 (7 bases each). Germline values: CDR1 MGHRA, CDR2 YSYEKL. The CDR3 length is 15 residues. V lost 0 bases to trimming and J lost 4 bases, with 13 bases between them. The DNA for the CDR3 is TGCGCCAGCAGCCAAGATCGGCAGGGGGGGTACGAGCAGTACTTC. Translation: CASSQDRQGGYEQYF.

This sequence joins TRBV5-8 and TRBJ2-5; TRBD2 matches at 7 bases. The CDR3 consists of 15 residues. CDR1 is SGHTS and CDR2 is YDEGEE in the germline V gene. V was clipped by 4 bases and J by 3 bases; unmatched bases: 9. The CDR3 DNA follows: TGTGCCAGCAGCCGGCCGTTGGGGGGGAAAGAGACCCAGTACTTC. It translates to CASSRPLGGKETQYF.

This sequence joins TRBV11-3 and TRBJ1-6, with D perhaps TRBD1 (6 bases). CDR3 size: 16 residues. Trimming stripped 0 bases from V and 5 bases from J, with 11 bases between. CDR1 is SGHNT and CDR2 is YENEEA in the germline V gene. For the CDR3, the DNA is TGTGCCAGCAGCTTAGACGGGGGGGCCAATAATTCACCCCTCCACTTT. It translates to CASSLDGGANNSPLHF. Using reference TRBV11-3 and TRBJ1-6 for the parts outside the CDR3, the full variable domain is EAGVVQSPRYKIIEKKQPVAFWCNPISGHNTLYWYLQNLGQGPELLIRYENEEAVDDSQLPKDRFSAERLKGVDSTLKIQPAELGDSAVYLCASSLDGGANNSPLHFGNGTRLTVT.

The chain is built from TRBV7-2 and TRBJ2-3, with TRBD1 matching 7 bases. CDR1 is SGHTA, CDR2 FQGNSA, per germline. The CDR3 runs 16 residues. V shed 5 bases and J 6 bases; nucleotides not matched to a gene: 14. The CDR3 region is CASSRKGAAGSDTQYF. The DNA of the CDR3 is TGTGCCAGCAGCCGGAAGGGGGCGGCAGGCAGCGATACGCAGTATTTT. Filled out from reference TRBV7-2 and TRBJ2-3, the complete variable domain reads GAGVSQSPSNKVTEKGKDVELRCDPISGHTALYWYRQSLGQGLEFLIYFQGNSAPDKSGLPSDRFSAERTGGSVSTLTIQRTQQEDSAVYLCASSRKGAAGSDTQYFGPGTRLTVL.

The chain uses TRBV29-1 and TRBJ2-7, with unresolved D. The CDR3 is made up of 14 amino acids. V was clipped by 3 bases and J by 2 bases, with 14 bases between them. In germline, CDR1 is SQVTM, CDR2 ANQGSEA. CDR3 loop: CSVEVSGFPYEQYF. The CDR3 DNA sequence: TGCAGCGTTGAGGTGTCAGGCTTTCCCTACGAGCAGTACTTC.

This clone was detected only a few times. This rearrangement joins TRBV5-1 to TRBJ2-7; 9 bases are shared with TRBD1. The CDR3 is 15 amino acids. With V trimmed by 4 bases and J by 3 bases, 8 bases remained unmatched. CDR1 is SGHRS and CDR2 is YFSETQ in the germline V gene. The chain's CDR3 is CASSPMVGQGYEQYF. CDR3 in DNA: TGCGCCAGCAGCCCAATGGTGGGACAGGGCTACGAGCAGTACTTC.

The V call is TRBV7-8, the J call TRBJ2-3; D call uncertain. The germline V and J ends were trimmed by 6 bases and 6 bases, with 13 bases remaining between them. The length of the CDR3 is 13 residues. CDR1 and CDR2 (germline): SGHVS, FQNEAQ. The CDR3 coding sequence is TGTGCCAGCAGGGACGGGCCCCGGGATACGCAGTATTTT. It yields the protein CASRDGPRDTQYF.